The 12 T cell receptor beta chains in this list originate from one sample, sequenced in a study of blood T cell repertoires in COVID-19. Profiling relied on immunoSEQ multiplex PCR, and the TCRdb table lists in-frame clones only, not all of them. The sample lists around 100,000 clones, roughly 92% occurring once. The specimen was peripheral blood. These receptor sequences come from a man aged 65 to 85 with acute or convalescent COVID-19.

Remarks on this clone: The same CDR3 is also encoded by other DNA sequences in this sample. This chain links TRBV7-9 with TRBJ1-1; D unresolved. Germline values: CDR1 SEHNR, CDR2 FQNEAQ (reference sequence). The length of the CDR3 is 13 residues. Trimming cost V 6 bases and J 2 bases, with 10 bases left between them. The CDR3 nucleotides are TGTGCCAGCAGTTTCACAGCTAACACTGAAGCTTTCTTT. Translated, it gives CASSFTANTEAFF.

The sample holds one count of this clone. V usage is TRBV4-1 and J usage is TRBJ2-7; D is possibly TRBD1 (6 bases). Trimming removed 5 bases at V and 0 bases at J, with 8 bases between. Germline-derived CDR1 and CDR2 are MGHRA and YSYEKL. The CDR3 is 13 amino acids. The DNA for the CDR3 is TGCGCCAGCAGCGAGGACAGCTCCTACGAGCAGTACTTC. It translates to CASSEDSSYEQYF.

This clone appeared a single time. The rearrangement joins TRBV9 to TRBJ2-2; tentative D call: TRBD1 (5 bases). CDR3 length: 13 amino acids. From germline, CDR1 is SGDLS and CDR2 YYNGEE. With 3 bases removed from V and 6 bases from J, the gap between germline ends came to 9 bases. The DNA for the CDR3 is TGTGCCAGCAGCGAGAAAGGGGCCGGGGAGCTGTTTTTT. Translating it yields CASSEKGAGELFF.

J is TRBJ1-2 and V is TRBV6-5; TRBD1 matches 7 bases. CDR3 size: 13 residues. CDR1 and CDR2 from the germline V gene are MNHEY and SVGAGI. The V gene end was trimmed by 7 bases and the J gene end by 0 bases; junction bases not matched to a gene: 2. CDR3 DNA: TGTGCCAGCACCGGGACAGCTAACTATGGCTACACCTTC. As protein: CASTGTANYGYTF.

V usage is TRBV7-8 and J usage is TRBJ2-1, with TRBD2 matching over 11 bases. The length of the CDR3 is 16 residues. Germline values: CDR1 SGHVS, CDR2 FQNEAQ. The V segment lost 3 bases and the J segment 4 bases; nucleotides outside the gene matches: 5. In DNA, the CDR3 is TGTGCCAGCAGCTTTGGTCTAGCGGGGGGATACAATGAGCAGTTCTTC. It yields the protein CASSFGLAGGYNEQFF.

The V gene is TRBV5-8, the J gene TRBJ1-3; TRBD1 aligns across 7 bases. This CDR3 contains 15 residues. The germline gives CDR1 SGHTS, CDR2 YDEGEE. V shed 0 bases, J shed 4 bases, and the junction held 4 bases outside the gene matches. The CDR3 bases are TGTGCCAGCAGCTTGGAGGGACAGAGGGGAAACACCATATATTTT. Amino acid sequence: CASSLEGQRGNTIYF.

The chain links TRBV6-2 or TRBV6-3 to TRBJ2-7, with TRBD2 identical over 7 bases. V trimming: 6 bases; J trimming: 1 base; junction bases outside the gene matches: 9. CDR1 and CDR2 (germline): MNHEY, SVGEGT. The CDR3 loop spans 15 amino acids. The chain's CDR3 is CASRPQRGLSYEQYF. CDR3 sequence (DNA): TGTGCCAGCAGACCTCAGCGGGGCCTTTCCTACGAGCAGTACTTC.

The chain has TRBV7-6 and TRBJ1-5; TRBD1 is a possible D gene (5 bases). Per germline, CDR1 SGHVS and CDR2 FNYEAQ. V lost 5 bases to trimming and J lost 0 bases, with 11 bases between them. This CDR3 contains 15 residues. CDR3 in amino acids: CASSPTDNSNQPQHF. The CDR3, as DNA: TGTGCCAGCAGCCCCACGGACAATAGCAATCAGCCCCAGCATTTT. Drawing the rest from reference TRBV7-6 and TRBJ1-5, the complete variable domain is GAGVSQSPRYKVTKRGQDVALRCDPISGHVSLYWYRQALGQGPEFLTYFNYEAQQDKSGLPNDRFSAERPEGSISTLTIQRTEQRDSAMYRCASSPTDNSNQPQHFGDGTRLSIL.

This clone was found once. The chain carries TRBV4-1 and TRBJ1-4, with TRBD1 matching 8 bases. V lost 0 bases and J lost 3; bases outside the gene matches: 3. The CDR3 runs to 16 residues. Germline V gene sequence: CDR1 MGHRA, CDR2 YSYEKL. The CDR3 DNA reads TGCGCCAGCAGCCAAGAACCGACAGGGGCTAATGAAAAACTGTTTTTT. Protein: CASSQEPTGANEKLFF.

The chain recombines TRBV19 with TRBJ2-5; D gene uncertain. The V and J ends lost 4 bases and 3 bases respectively, with 6 bases between them. The CDR3 consists of 12 residues. The germline CDR1 and CDR2 sequences are LNHDA and SQIVND (reference sequence). The DNA for the CDR3 is TGTGCCAGTAGTAGCCGAGAAGAGACCCAGTACTTC. It specifies CASSSREETQYF.

V gene TRBV6-2 or TRBV6-3 combines with J gene TRBJ2-3; D call uncertain. Germline values: CDR1 MNHEY, CDR2 SVGEGT. Trimming took off 2 bases at V and 5 bases at J, with 14 bases between the two ends. This CDR3 is built from 15 residues. CDR3 DNA: TGTGCCAGCAGTTACGGGCAGCTCGACGGAGATACGCAGTATTTT. This sequence encodes CASSYGQLDGDTQYF.

The chain combines TRBV9 with TRBJ2-7, with a possible D match to TRBD2 (8 bases). CDR1 is SGDLS and CDR2 is YYNGEE in the germline V gene. This CDR3 comprises 16 residues. The V end was cut by 3 bases, the J end by 6 bases, with 22 bases between. The CDR3 sequence is CASSAGGGQSPSEQYF. The CDR3 coding sequence is TGTGCCAGCAGCGCGGGGGGGGGACAGAGCCCATCCGAGCAGTACTTC. Combining the CDR3 with reference TRBV9 and TRBJ2-7 gives the whole variable domain DSGVTQTPKHLITATGQRVTLRCSPRSGDLSVYWYQQSLDQGLQFLIQYYNGEERAKGNILERFSAQQFPDLHSELNLSSLELGDSALYFCASSAGGGQSPSEQYFGPGTRLTVT.